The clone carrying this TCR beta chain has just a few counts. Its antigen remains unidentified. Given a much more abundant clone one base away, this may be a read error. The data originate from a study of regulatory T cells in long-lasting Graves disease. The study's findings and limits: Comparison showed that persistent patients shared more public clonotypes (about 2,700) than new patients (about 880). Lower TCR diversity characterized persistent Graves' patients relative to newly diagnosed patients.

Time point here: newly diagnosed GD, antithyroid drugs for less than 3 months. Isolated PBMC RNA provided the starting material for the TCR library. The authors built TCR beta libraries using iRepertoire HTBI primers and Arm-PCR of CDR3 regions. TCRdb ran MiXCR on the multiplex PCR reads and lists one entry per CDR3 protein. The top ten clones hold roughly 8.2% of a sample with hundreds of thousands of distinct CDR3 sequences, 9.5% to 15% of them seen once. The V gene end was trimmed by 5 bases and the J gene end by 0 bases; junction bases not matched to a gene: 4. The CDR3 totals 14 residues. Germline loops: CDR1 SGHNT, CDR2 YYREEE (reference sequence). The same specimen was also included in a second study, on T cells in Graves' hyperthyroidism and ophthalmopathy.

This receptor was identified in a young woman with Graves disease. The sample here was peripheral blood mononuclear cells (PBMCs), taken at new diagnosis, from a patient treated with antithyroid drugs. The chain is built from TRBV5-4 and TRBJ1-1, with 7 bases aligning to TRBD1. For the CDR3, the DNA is TGTGCCAGCAGTGACAGGGCCATGAACACTGAAGCTTTCTTT. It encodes CASSDRAMNTEAFF.